This entry features one T cell receptor beta chain sequence. Antigen unknown. These data originate in a study of cytomegalovirus exposure and HLA in healthy donors. PCR employed 60 Vbeta and 13 Jbeta primers. The data were produced by immunoSEQ multiplex PCR, yet TCRdb's version contains in-frame clones alone and is incomplete. The table lists about 140,000 clones, around 80% of them singletons. This CDR3 is 14 amino acids long. Per the germline V gene, CDR1 is MNHEY and CDR2 is SVGAGI. The germline V and J ends were trimmed by 2 bases and 8 bases, with 15 bases remaining between them. Whole-study results and caveats: A later analysis found that most CMV-associated TCR beta chains appeared HLA-restricted.

This receptor was obtained from a man younger than 40 in good health. The sample consisted of PBMCs. The chain has TRBV6-5 and TRBJ1-2; tentatively, D is TRBD1 (6 bases). CDR3: CASSYGGLSDGYTF. CDR3 in DNA: TGTGCCAGCAGTTACGGGGGCTTAAGCGACGGCTACACCTTC.